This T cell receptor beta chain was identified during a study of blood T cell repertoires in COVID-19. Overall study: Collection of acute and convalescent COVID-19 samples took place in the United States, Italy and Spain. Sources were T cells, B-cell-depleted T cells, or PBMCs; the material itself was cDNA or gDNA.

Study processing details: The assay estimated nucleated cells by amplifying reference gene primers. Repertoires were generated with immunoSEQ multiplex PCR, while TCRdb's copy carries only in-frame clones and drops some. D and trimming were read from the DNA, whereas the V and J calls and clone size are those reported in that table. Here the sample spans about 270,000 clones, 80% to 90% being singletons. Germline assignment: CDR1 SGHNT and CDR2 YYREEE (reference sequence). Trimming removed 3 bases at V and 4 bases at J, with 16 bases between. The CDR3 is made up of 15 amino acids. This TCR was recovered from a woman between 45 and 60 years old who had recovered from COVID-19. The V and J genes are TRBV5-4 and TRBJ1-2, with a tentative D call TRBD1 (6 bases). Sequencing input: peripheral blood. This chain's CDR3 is CASSSQGGGGYGYTF. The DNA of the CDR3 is TGTGCCAGCAGCTCTCAAGGGGGAGGGGGCTATGGCTACACCTTC.